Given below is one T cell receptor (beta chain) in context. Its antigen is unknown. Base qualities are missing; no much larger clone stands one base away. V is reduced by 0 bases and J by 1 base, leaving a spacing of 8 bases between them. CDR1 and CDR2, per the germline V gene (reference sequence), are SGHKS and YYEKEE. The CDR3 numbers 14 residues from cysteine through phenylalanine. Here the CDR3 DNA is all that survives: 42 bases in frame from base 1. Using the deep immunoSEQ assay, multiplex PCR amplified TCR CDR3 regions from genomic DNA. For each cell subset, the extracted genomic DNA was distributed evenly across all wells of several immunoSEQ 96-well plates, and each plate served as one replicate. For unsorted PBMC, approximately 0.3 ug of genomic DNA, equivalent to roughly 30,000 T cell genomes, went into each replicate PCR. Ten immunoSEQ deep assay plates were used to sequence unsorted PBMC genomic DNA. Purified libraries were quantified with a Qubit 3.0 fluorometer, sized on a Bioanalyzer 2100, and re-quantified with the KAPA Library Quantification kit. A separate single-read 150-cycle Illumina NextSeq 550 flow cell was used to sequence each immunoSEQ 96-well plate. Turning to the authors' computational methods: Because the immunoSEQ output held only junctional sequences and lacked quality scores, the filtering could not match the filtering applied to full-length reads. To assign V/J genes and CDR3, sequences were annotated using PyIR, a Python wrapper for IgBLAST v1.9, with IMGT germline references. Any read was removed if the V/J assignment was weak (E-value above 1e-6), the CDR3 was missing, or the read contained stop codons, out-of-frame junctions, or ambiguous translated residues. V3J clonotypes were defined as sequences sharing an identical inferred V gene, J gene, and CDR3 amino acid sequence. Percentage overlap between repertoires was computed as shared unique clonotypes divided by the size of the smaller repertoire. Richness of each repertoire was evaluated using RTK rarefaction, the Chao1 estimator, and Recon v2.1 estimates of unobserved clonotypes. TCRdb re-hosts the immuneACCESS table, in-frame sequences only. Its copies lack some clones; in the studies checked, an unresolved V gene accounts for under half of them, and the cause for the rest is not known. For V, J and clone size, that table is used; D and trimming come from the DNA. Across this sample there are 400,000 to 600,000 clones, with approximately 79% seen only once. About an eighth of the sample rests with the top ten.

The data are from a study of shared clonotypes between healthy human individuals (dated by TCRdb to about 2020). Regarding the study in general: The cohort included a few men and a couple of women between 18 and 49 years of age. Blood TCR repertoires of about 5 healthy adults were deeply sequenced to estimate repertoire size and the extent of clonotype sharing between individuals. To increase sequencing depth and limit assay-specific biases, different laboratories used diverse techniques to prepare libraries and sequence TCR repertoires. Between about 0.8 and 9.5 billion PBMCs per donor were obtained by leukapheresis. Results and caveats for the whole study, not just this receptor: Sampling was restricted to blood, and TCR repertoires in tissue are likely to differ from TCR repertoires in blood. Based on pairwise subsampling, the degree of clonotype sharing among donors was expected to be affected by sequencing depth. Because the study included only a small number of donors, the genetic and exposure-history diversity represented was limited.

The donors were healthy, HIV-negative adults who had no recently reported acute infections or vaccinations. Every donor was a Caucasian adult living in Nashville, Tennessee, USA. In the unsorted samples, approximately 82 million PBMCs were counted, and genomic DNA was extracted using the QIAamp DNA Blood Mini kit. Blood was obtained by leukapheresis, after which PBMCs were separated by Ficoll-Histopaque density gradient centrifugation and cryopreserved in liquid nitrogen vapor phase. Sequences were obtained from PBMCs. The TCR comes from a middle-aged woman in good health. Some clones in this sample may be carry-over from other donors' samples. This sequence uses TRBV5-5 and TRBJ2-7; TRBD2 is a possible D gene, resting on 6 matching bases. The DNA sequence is TGTGCCAGCAGCTTGGATGGGAGGTCCTACGAGCAGTACTTC. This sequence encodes CASSLDGRSYEQYF.